Sequencing of this T cell receptor beta chain was carried out in a study of CD8 T cells in ankylosing spondylitis. TCRdb used MiXCR to reprocess the 5' RACE reads, holding one entry per CDR3 protein. The profile shows under 400,000 distinct CDR3 sequences, 11% of them singletons. This clonotype occurred a few times. Per germline, CDR1 SGHTA and CDR2 FQGNSA. The CDR3 sequence is 15 residues long. Trimming cost V 1 base and J 3 bases, with 13 bases left between them. The chain links TRBV7-2 to TRBJ2-7; D is possibly TRBD1 (6 bases). The receptor was derived from a female donor with ankylosing spondylitis or in good health (not recorded which). Sequencing was done on a sample of blood, either unsorted or a sorted T cell fraction (not recorded which). The CDR3: CASSLVVTGDYEQYF. CDR3 in DNA: TGTGCCAGCAGCTTAGTTGTGACAGGAGACTACGAGCAGTACTTC.